What follows are 8 T cell receptor beta chains derived from one specimen sequenced in a study of blood T cell repertoires in COVID-19. Generated by immunoSEQ multiplex PCR, the TCRdb table keeps only in-frame clones and is missing some. The sample shows about 220,000 clones, around 84% of them seen only once. The specimen sequenced was peripheral blood. Receptor source: a man under 40 with active or convalescent COVID-19.

A single count supports this clone. CDR3 in amino acids: CASSPGRGYTGELFF. The CDR3 DNA reads as TGTGCCAGCAGCCCCGGACGGGGATACACCGGGGAGCTGTTTTTT. V is TRBV11-2 and J is TRBJ2-2; D perhaps matches TRBD2 (5 bases). The germline V gene encodes CDR1 SGHAT and CDR2 FQNNGV. Between the trimmed V and J ends, which lost 5 bases and 3 bases, there was a span of 13 bases. CDR3 length: 15 amino acids.

V usage is TRBV18 and J usage is TRBJ2-7, with D perhaps TRBD1 (6 bases). Trimming stripped 2 bases from V and 1 base from J, with 9 bases between. CDR1 is KGHSH, CDR2 LQKENI, per germline. This CDR3 region has 14 residues. Here the CDR3 reads CASSPGRGSYEQYF. CDR3 nucleotide sequence: TGTGCCAGCTCACCAGGCAGGGGATCCTACGAGCAGTACTTC.

The chain couples TRBV20-1 to TRBJ2-1; D gene ambiguous. The V gene's germline CDR1 is DFQATT and CDR2 SNEGSKA (reference sequence). This CDR3 spans 11 amino acids. V dropped 5 bases and J dropped 7 bases, with 9 bases sitting between them. The CDR3 here is CSASRGNEQFF. For the CDR3, the DNA is TGCAGTGCTTCCCGAGGTAATGAGCAGTTCTTC.

The CDR3 coding sequence is TGTGCCAGCCGACTAGCGGGAGCCAATGAGCAGTTCTTC. Encoded protein: CASRLAGANEQFF. The V and J genes are TRBV6-5 and TRBJ2-1, with TRBD2 matching 12 bases. V lost 8 bases to trimming and J lost 6 bases; unmatched junction nucleotides: 2. The CDR3 consists of 13 residues. Germline-derived CDR1 and CDR2 are MNHEY and SVGAGI.

The V gene is TRBV15, the J gene TRBJ2-1; D ambiguous. Trimming removed 0 bases at V and 2 bases at J, with 20 bases between. The CDR3 has 19 residues. CDR1 LNHNV and CDR2 YYDKDF come from the germline V gene (reference sequence). CDR3 amino acids: CATSRDFRGRVGTYNEQFF. CDR3 coding DNA: TGTGCCACCAGCAGAGATTTTCGTGGGCGAGTTGGAACCTACAATGAGCAGTTCTTC.

In the case of this clone: Within the sample, other DNA sequences also encode this same CDR3. The genes are TRBV9 and TRBJ1-5, with D uncertain. This CDR3 has 14 residues. V gave up 0 bases and J gave up 0 bases, with 4 bases separating them. Germline loops: CDR1 SGDLS, CDR2 YYNGEE. In DNA, the CDR3 is TGTGCCAGCAGCGTAGGAGGTAGCAATCAGCCCCAGCATTTT. Amino acids: CASSVGGSNQPQHF. Full variable domain (missing parts from reference TRBV9 and TRBJ1-5): DSGVTQTPKHLITATGQRVTLRCSPRSGDLSVYWYQQSLDQGLQFLIQYYNGEERAKGNILERFSAQQFPDLHSELNLSSLELGDSALYFCASSVGGSNQPQHFGDGTRLSIL.

This clone came up once. The chain uses TRBV5-8 and TRBJ2-2; D possibly corresponds to TRBD2 (6 bases). Trimming took off 2 bases at V and 4 bases at J, with 12 bases between the two ends. The germline V gene encodes CDR1 SGHTS and CDR2 YDEGEE. This CDR3 contains 15 residues. CDR3 protein: CASSFLRGSTGELFF. CDR3 coding DNA: TGTGCCAGCAGCTTTCTACGGGGGAGCACCGGGGAGCTGTTTTTT.

The CDR3 reads CASRWGGEQYF. CDR3 coding DNA: TGCGCCAGCAGATGGGGGGGCGAGCAGTACTTC. The chain links TRBV10-2 to TRBJ2-7; TRBD2 matches at 7 bases. This CDR3 spans 11 amino acids. V shed 6 bases, J shed 6 bases, and the junction held 2 bases outside the gene matches. The germline V gene encodes CDR1 WSHSY and CDR2 SAAADI.